Following are 2 T cell receptor beta chains from one sample sequenced in a study of cytomegalovirus exposure and HLA in healthy donors. Produced via immunoSEQ multiplex PCR; TCRdb's table is partial and in-frame only. The profile shows 250,000 to 400,000 clones, approximately 85% of them singletons. Material: PBMCs. These receptors came from a man aged 25 to 45 in good health and CMV-seronegative.

This chain links TRBV27 with TRBJ2-3, with a possible D match to TRBD1 (6 bases). This CDR3 has 14 residues. CDR1 and CDR2 from the germline V gene are MNHEY and SMNVEV (reference sequence). The V and J ends lost 8 bases and 4 bases respectively, with 16 bases between them. The CDR3 sequence: CASQTGPGADTQYF. In DNA form, the CDR3 reads TGTGCCAGCCAGACAGGACCGGGCGCAGATACGCAGTATTTT.

The chain recombines TRBV5-4 with TRBJ1-6; 7 nucleotides match TRBD1. This CDR3 is built from 17 residues. Trimming at V came to 2 bases and at J to 7 bases, leaving 12 bases not matched to a gene. The germline gives CDR1 SGHNT, CDR2 YYREEE (reference sequence). DNA of the CDR3: TGTGCCAGCAGCTTAATAACACCGGGACAGCTCAATTCACCCCTCCACTTT. The encoded protein is CASSLITPGQLNSPLHF.